The 10 T cell receptor beta chains listed next were all sequenced from one sample in a study of blood T cell repertoires in COVID-19. Libraries were prepared by immunoSEQ multiplex PCR; TCRdb keeps only in-frame clonotypes and omits some of them. The data contain 12,000 to 15,000 clones, around 70% of them seen just once; the ten biggest clones take up about an eighth. Material: peripheral blood. All receptors come from a man aged 55 to 70 with acute or convalescent COVID-19.

The V and J genes are TRBV12-3 or TRBV12-4 and TRBJ1-2; tentatively, D is TRBD1 (5 bases). This CDR3 region has 13 residues. V gave up 3 bases and J gave up 7 bases, with 12 bases separating them. In nucleotides, the CDR3 is TGTGCCAGCAGTTTTGGAGGAGGGGTTGGCTACACCTTC. Its protein is CASSFGGGVGYTF.

V gene TRBV6-4 combines with J gene TRBJ1-1; TRBD1 is a possible D gene (6 bases). V shed 7 bases and J shed 0 bases, with 18 bases lying between them. The germline V gene has CDR1 MRHNA and CDR2 SNTAGT. The CDR3 loop spans 16 amino acids. The CDR3 region has the DNA TGTGCCAGCACCTTTCAGGGGAGGGCCATGAACACTGAAGCTTTCTTT. It translates to CASTFQGRAMNTEAFF.

The rearrangement uses TRBV6-1 and TRBJ2-1; D gene ambiguous. Deletions cut 7 bases from V and 8 bases from J, with 21 bases between. The CDR3 totals 15 residues. Per germline, CDR1 MNHNS and CDR2 SASEGT. The CDR3 DNA follows: TGTGCCAGCAAGGAGTTGACTGGTGGTTTCGATGAGCAGTTCTTC. This codes for CASKELTGGFDEQFF.

Only one count was recorded for this clone. This chain joins TRBV11-3 and TRBJ2-3; D call uncertain. Between the trimmed V and J ends, which lost 6 bases and 6 bases, there was a span of 13 bases. Germline V gene sequence: CDR1 SGHNT, CDR2 YENEEA. The CDR3 loop spans 13 amino acids. Here the CDR3 DNA reads TGTGCCAGCAGGACCGAGACCAGGGATACGCAGTATTTT. It yields the protein CASRTETRDTQYF.

This chain joins TRBV9 and TRBJ1-2, with D maybe TRBD1 (6 bases). This CDR3 spans 15 amino acids. The V and J ends lost 3 bases and 8 bases respectively, with 20 bases between them. Per germline, CDR1 SGDLS and CDR2 YYNGEE. The CDR3 loop reads CASSALGGRVRGYTF. For the CDR3, the DNA is TGTGCCAGCAGCGCCCTAGGGGGAAGGGTAAGAGGCTACACCTTC. The full variable domain, its missing parts supplied by reference TRBV9 and TRBJ1-2, is DSGVTQTPKHLITATGQRVTLRCSPRSGDLSVYWYQQSLDQGLQFLIQYYNGEERAKGNILERFSAQQFPDLHSELNLSSLELGDSALYFCASSALGGRVRGYTFGSGTRLTVV.

This clone was counted only a few times. The V call is TRBV5-5, the J call TRBJ2-5; D not resolved. The germline V gene encodes CDR1 SGHKS and CDR2 YYEKEE (reference sequence). The V gene lost 0 bases and the J gene lost 2 bases, with 5 bases spanning the gap. The CDR3 contains 13 residues. The CDR3 DNA follows: TGTGCCAGCAGCTTGGCGTATCAAGAGACCCAGTACTTC. Protein product: CASSLAYQETQYF.

This clone was counted only a few times. The gene calls are TRBV30 and TRBJ1-2; possible D gene TRBD1, 5 bases. The germline V and J ends were trimmed by 0 bases and 6 bases, with 14 bases remaining between them. The CDR3 has 14 residues. Per germline, CDR1 GTSNPN and CDR2 SVGIG (reference sequence). The CDR3 protein is CAWSVPGRDNGYTF. The CDR3 nucleotides read TGTGCCTGGAGTGTTCCTGGCAGGGATAATGGCTACACCTTC.

The V and J genes are TRBV3-1 (or the pseudogene TRBV3-2) and TRBJ2-1; 10 bases are shared with TRBD2. The V gene's germline CDR1 is LGHDT and CDR2 YNNKEL (reference sequence). This CDR3 is built from 17 residues. The ends lost 1 base at V and 7 bases at J; junction bases unmatched: 10. DNA of the CDR3: TGTGCCAGCAGCCAAGGGGGGGCTAGCGGGAGATTTAATGAGCAGTTCTTC. Protein sequence: CASSQGGASGRFNEQFF.

J is TRBJ2-5 and V is TRBV7-8, with D tentatively TRBD2 (5 bases). V lost 4 bases, J lost 5 bases, and 11 bases lay in between. CDR3 length equals 13 residues. CDR1 is SGHVS and CDR2 is FQNEAQ in the germline V gene. CDR3 coding DNA: TGTGCCAGCAGCTCCGGGCGGAGGGAGACCCAGTACTTC. Translating gives CASSSGRRETQYF.

The V and J genes are TRBV6-5 and TRBJ2-3; D may be TRBD2 (5 bases). Trimming left V 2 bases short and J 4 bases short, with 10 bases between. CDR3 size: 14 residues. Germline loops: CDR1 MNHEY, CDR2 SVGAGI. CDR3 coding DNA: TGTGCCAGCAGTTACCGGCTAGCCCCAGATACGCAGTATTTT. Translation gives CASSYRLAPDTQYF.